What follows is one T cell receptor beta chain and its context. The treatment: roughly 19 received Ad26.COV2.S at low or high dose, single or two shots; about 5 received placebo; per-sample allocation not given. The samples were gathered on day 63 after the first injection of vaccine or placebo. An adult aged 18-55 years in Boston served as the donor. In the vaccine, an Ad26 vector expressed the SARS-CoV-2 spike of the Wuhan strain. This entry comes from a study of Ad26.COV2.S vaccination and SARS-CoV-2 variants. Across the study: Ad26.COV2.S given intramuscularly, once or twice 56 days apart.

Profiled with immunoSEQ multiplex PCR; TCRdb holds only in-frame clones, not every one. The table records about 350,000 clones, approximately 86% of them present only once. Trimming cost V 2 bases and J 5 bases, with 4 bases left between them. CDR1 is MNHNY and CDR2 is SVGAGI in the germline V gene (reference sequence). The CDR3 totals 12 residues. This clonotype was sampled from a person aged 18-60 years who received the Ad26.COV2.S COVID-19 vaccine or a placebo. The chain carries TRBV6-6 and TRBJ1-5; D remains ambiguous. The sequences come from peripheral blood, collected in a trial of Ad26.COV2.S vaccine versus placebo. CDR3 sequence: CASSYRDQPQHF. In DNA form, the CDR3 reads TGTGCCAGCAGTTACCGAGATCAGCCCCAGCATTTT.